These T cell receptor beta chains were read from a single sample in a study of blood T cell repertoires in COVID-19. The table came from immunoSEQ multiplex PCR; TCRdb's copy has only in-frame clones and leaves some out. The sample includes 200,000 to 300,000 clones, around 83% seen only once; the top ten take around 9.6%. The sample comprised peripheral blood. These receptors all stem from a woman aged 80 or over with acute or convalescent COVID-19. The CDR3 runs from the conserved cysteine through the conserved F or W. The D gene is left open where the match is weak. Some rows have no size entry. The others give once, few or many, or a class for an expanded clone.

j_gene	abundance	d_gene	v_gene	CDR3aa	CDR3nt
TRBJ2-1	NA	TRBD1	TRBV6-5	CASRTGDREQFF	TGTGCCAGCAGGACAGGGGACCGGGAGCAGTTCTTC
TRBJ2-7	NA	NA	TRBV6-5	CASAQTGPPYEQYF	TGTGCCAGCGCCCAGACAGGCCCACCCTACGAGCAGTACTTC
TRBJ2-2	NA	NA	TRBV19	CASSMGGTGELFF	TGTGCCAGTAGTATGGGGGGCACCGGGGAGCTGTTTTTT
TRBJ1-6	once	NA	TRBV10-2	CASSESQGITNSPLHF	TGCGCCAGCAGTGAGTCGCAGGGGATAACGAATTCACCCCTCCACTTT
TRBJ1-6	NA	TRBD1	TRBV30	CAWSVGTGASSYNSPLHF	TGTGCCTGGAGTGTTGGGACAGGTGCAAGCTCCTATAATTCACCCCTCCACTTT
TRBJ1-5	once	NA	TRBV7-8	CASSPLAGIEGNQPQHF	TGTGCCAGCAGCCCCCTCGCAGGGATTGAGGGCAATCAGCCCCAGCATTTT
TRBJ2-7	NA	TRBD2	TRBV3-1/TRBV3-2	CASSRTTSGVSYEQYF	TGTGCCAGCAGCCGTACTACTAGCGGGGTCTCCTACGAGCAGTACTTC
TRBJ1-3	NA	TRBD1	TRBV18	CASSPPSLGTGTGNTIYF	TGTGCCAGCTCACCACCGAGTTTGGGGACAGGGACTGGAAACACCATATATTTT
TRBJ1-2	NA	TRBD1	TRBV19	CASSMQGGDGYTF	TGTGCCAGTAGTATGCAGGGGGGAGATGGCTACACCTTC
TRBJ1-6	NA	TRBD1	TRBV5-5	CASKGQENSPLHF	TGTGCCAGCAAGGGACAGGAGAATTCACCCCTCCACTTT
TRBJ2-5	NA	TRBD2	TRBV28	CASSHPSGLAGAQETQYF	TGTGCCAGCAGTCACCCATCCGGACTAGCGGGGGCCCAAGAGACCCAGTACTTC
TRBJ1-2	NA	TRBD1	TRBV4-1	CASSQPRQGFGGYTF	TGCGCCAGCAGCCAGCCCCGACAGGGGTTCGGGGGCTACACCTTC
TRBJ2-1	NA	TRBD2	TRBV15	CATRAGLAGGYSYNEQFF	TGTGCCACCAGGGCGGGACTAGCGGGGGGGTACTCCTACAATGAGCAGTTCTTC
TRBJ2-3	NA	TRBD1	TRBV28	CASRQQGQVGYF	TGTGCCAGCAGACAACAAGGACAGGTCGGGTATTTT
TRBJ2-7	NA	TRBD2	TRBV28	CASSLAGGPTYEQYF	TGTGCCAGCAGTTTAGCGGGGGGCCCAACCTACGAGCAGTACTTC
TRBJ2-7	NA	TRBD1	TRBV6-5	CASRPGQGDNEQYF	TGTGCCAGCAGACCTGGACAGGGGGATAACGAGCAGTACTTC
TRBJ2-7	NA	TRBD2	TRBV19	CASSIPLAGGTYEQYF	TGTGCCAGTAGTATTCCCCTAGCGGGGGGGACCTACGAGCAGTACTTC
TRBJ1-6	NA	NA	TRBV2	CASSAADSRYSPLHF	TGTGCCAGCAGTGCGGCTGACAGTCGATATTCACCCCTCCACTTT
TRBJ2-3	NA	NA	TRBV2	CASRAGLFTDTQYF	TGTGCCAGCAGGGCGGGACTCTTCACAGATACGCAGTATTTT
TRBJ1-2	NA	NA	TRBV3-1/TRBV3-2	CASSRGVTYGYTF	TGTGCCAGCAGCCGGGGGGTTACCTATGGCTACACCTTC
TRBJ2-6	NA	TRBD1	TRBV18	CASSPGTGRSGANVLTF	TGTGCCAGCTCACCAGGGACAGGGCGCTCTGGGGCCAACGTCCTGACTTTC
TRBJ1-3	few	NA	TRBV18	CASSPPGVGNTIYF	TGTGCCAGCTCACCCCCGGGGGTCGGAAACACCATATATTTT
TRBJ1-4	NA	NA	TRBV2	CASKGGVEEKLFF	TGTGCCAGCAAGGGAGGGGTAGAGGAAAAACTGTTTTTT
TRBJ2-1	few	TRBD2	TRBV6-6	CASSLASGGREQFF	TGTGCCAGCAGTCTCGCTAGCGGGGGGCGTGAGCAGTTCTTC
TRBJ1-5	NA	NA	TRBV6-6	CASTPDNRSNQPQHF	TGTGCCAGCACCCCGGACAATCGAAGCAATCAGCCCCAGCATTTT
TRBJ2-7	NA	TRBD1	TRBV3-1/TRBV3-2	CASSRGQGSEQYF	TGTGCCAGCAGCCGCGGACAGGGTTCCGAGCAGTACTTC